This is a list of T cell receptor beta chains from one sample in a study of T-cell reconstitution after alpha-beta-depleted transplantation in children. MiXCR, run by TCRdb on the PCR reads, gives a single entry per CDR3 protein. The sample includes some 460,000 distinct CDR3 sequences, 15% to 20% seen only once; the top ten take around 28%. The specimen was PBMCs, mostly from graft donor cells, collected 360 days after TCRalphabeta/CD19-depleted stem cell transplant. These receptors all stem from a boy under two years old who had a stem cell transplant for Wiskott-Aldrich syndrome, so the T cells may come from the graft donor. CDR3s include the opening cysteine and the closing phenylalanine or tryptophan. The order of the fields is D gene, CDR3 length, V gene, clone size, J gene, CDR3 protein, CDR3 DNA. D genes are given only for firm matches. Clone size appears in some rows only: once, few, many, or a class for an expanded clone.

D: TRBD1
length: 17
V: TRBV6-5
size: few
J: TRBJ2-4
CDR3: CASSYSEGQGAKNIQYF
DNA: TGTGCCAGCAGTTACTCAGAGGGACAGGGGGCGAAGAACATTCAGTACTTC

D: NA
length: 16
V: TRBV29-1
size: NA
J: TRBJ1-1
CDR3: CSVEDGLGLFGTEAFF
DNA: TGCAGCGTTGAAGATGGATTGGGCCTCTTCGGAACTGAAGCTTTCTTT

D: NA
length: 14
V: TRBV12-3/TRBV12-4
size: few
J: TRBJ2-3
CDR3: CASSLLLATDTQYF
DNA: TGTGCCAGCAGTTTGTTACTAGCTACAGATACGCAGTATTTT

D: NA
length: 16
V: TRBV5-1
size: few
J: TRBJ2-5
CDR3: CASSFGFGAKQETQYF
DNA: TGCGCCAGCAGCTTCGGGTTTGGGGCTAAGCAAGAGACCCAGTACTTC

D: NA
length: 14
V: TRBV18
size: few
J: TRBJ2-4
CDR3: CASSPPTGLNIQYF
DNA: TGTGCCAGCTCACCACCCACAGGATTAAACATTCAGTACTTC

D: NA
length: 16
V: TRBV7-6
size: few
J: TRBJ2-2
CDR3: CASSTPGTKGTGELFF
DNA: TGTGCCAGCTCCACCCCCGGGACAAAGGGCACCGGGGAGCTGTTTTTT

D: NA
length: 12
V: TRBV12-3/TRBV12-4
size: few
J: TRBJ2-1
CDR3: CASSIRVNEQFF
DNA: TGTGCCAGCAGTATCCGGGTGAATGAGCAGTTCTTC

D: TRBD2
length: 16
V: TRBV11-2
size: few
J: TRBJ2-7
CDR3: CASSLMSGRPSYEQYF
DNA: TGTGCCAGCAGCTTAATGAGCGGGAGGCCCTCCTACGAGCAGTACTTC

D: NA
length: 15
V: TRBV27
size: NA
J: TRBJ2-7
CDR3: CASSPGLRVSYEQYF
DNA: TGTGCCAGCAGCCCCGGACTTCGAGTCTCCTACGAGCAGTACTTC

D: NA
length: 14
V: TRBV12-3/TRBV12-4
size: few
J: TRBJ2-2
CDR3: CASSLAEGPGELFF
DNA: TGTGCCAGCAGTTTAGCGGAGGGACCCGGGGAGCTGTTTTTT

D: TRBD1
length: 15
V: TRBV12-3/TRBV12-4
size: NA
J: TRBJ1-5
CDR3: CASSLRSGGSQPQHF
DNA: TGTGCCAGCAGCTTAAGGTCAGGGGGCAGTCAGCCCCAGCATTTT

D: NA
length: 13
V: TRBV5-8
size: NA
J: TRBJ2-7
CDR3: CASSSGFTYEQYF
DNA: TGTGCCAGCAGCTCCGGATTCACCTACGAGCAGTACTTC